These 5 T cell receptor beta chains share one sample of origin, sequenced in a study of CD4+ T cells in melanoma (dated by TCRdb to between 2021 and 2022). Receptors were amplified or captured by the immunoSEQ multiplex PCR assay. TCRdb took this table from immuneACCESS and kept in-frame rearrangements with V and J called. Such tables lack part of the clones; where checked against another copy, unresolved V genes explain under half of the gap, and the rest is unexplained. This sample has about 21,000 clones in its table, and more than 70% of those were observed once. In total, the top ten clones hold approximately 9.7% of the sample. Every receptor here comes from a human donor with melanoma.

The gene calls are TRBV29-1 and TRBJ1-1; D not resolved. V shed 4 bases and J shed 2 bases, with 8 bases lying between them. Germline CDR1 and CDR2: SQVTM and ANQGSEA. The CDR3 runs 12 residues. The CDR3 loop reads CSVVRANTEAFF. Written as DNA, the CDR3 is TGCAGCGTTGTCCGGGCCAACACTGAAGCTTTCTTT.

The V and J genes are TRBV29-1 and TRBJ2-1, with D perhaps TRBD2 (6 bases). V was shortened by 7 bases and J by 4 bases, with 11 bases between the two germline ends. The CDR3 has 12 residues. The V gene's germline CDR1 is SQVTM and CDR2 ANQGSEA. The CDR3 loop is CSGGAEYNEQFF. The CDR3 DNA sequence: TGCAGCGGCGGGGCGGAGTACAATGAGCAGTTCTTC.

The gene calls are TRBV11-2 and TRBJ1-1, with D tentatively TRBD1 (5 bases). Trimming left V 5 bases short and J 0 bases short, with 13 bases between. This CDR3 spans 15 amino acids. Germline loops: CDR1 SGHAT, CDR2 FQNNGV. For the CDR3, the DNA is TGTGCCAGCAGCAGAACAGGATTCATGAACACTGAAGCTTTCTTT. This gives the protein CASSRTGFMNTEAFF.

The rearrangement joins TRBV5-6 to TRBJ1-5; 9 bases are a match to TRBD1. CDR3 size: 15 residues. The V gene's germline CDR1 is SGHDT and CDR2 YYEEEE. V shed 4 bases and J 6 bases; nucleotides not matched to a gene: 8. The CDR3 loop reads CASSAWDRESQPQHF. In DNA, the CDR3 is TGTGCCAGCAGCGCCTGGGACAGGGAAAGTCAGCCCCAGCATTTT.

The chain employs TRBV30 and TRBJ2-7; TRBD1 matches at 8 bases. V shed 1 base, J shed 2 bases, and the junction held 10 bases outside the gene matches. CDR3 length: 16 amino acids. Germline-derived CDR1 and CDR2 are GTSNPN and SVGIG (reference sequence). The chain's CDR3 is CAWSALPGQGAYEQYF. The CDR3 bases are TGTGCCTGGAGTGCACTCCCCGGACAGGGTGCCTACGAGCAGTACTTC.